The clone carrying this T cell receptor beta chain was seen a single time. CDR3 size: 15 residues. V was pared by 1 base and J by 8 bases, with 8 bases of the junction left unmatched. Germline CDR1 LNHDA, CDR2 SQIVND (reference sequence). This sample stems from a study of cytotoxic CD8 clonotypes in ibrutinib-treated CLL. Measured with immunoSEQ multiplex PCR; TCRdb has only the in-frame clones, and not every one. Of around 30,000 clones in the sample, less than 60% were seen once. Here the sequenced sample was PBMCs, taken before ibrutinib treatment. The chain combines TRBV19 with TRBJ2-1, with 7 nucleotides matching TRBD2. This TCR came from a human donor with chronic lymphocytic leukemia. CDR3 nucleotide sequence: TGTGCCAGTAGTATAGGCGGACTAGTGAACGATGAGCAGTTCTTC. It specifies CASSIGGLVNDEQFF. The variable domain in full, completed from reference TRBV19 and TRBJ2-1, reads DGGITQSPKYLFRKEGQNVTLSCEQNLNHDAMYWYRQDPGQGLRLIYYSQIVNDFQKGDIAEGYSVSREKKESFPLTVTSAQKNPTAFYLCASSIGGLVNDEQFFGPGTRLTVL.